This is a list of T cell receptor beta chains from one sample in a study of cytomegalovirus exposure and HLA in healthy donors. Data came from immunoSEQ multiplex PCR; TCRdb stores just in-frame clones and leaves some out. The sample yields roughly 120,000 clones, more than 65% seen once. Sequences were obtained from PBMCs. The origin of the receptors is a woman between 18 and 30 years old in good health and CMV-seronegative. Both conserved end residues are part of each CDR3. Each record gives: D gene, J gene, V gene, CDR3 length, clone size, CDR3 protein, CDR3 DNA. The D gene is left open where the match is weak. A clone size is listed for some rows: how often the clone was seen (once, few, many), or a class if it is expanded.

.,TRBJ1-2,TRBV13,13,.,CASSSLLTDGYTF,TGTGCCAGCAGCTCCTTACTCACCGATGGCTACACCTTC
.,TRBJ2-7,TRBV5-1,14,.,CASSFTAGSYEQYF,TGCGCCAGCAGCTTCACCGCAGGGTCCTACGAGCAGTACTTC
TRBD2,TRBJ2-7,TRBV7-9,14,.,CASSPPGLSYEQYF,TGTGCCAGCAGCCCGCCGGGACTAAGCTACGAGCAGTACTTC
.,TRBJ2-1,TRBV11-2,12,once,CASSSQGYEQFF,TGTGCCAGCAGCTCACAGGGATATGAGCAGTTCTTC
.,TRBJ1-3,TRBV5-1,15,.,CASSGDGSSGNTIYF,TGCGCCAGCAGCGGAGACGGAAGCTCTGGAAACACCATATATTTT
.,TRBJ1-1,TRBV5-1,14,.,CASSLEKQNTEAFF,TGCGCCAGCAGCTTAGAAAAGCAGAACACTGAAGCTTTCTTT
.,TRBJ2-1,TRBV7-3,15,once,CASSIQGGTYNEQFF,TGTGCCAGCAGCATACAGGGGGGGACCTACAATGAGCAGTTCTTC
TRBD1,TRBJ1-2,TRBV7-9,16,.,CASSPTPGQPNYGYTF,TGTGCCAGCAGCCCGACCCCGGGACAGCCTAACTATGGCTACACCTTC
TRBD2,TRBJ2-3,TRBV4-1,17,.,CASSQVTSGRATDTQYF,TGCGCCAGCAGCCAAGTGACTAGCGGGAGGGCCACTGATACGCAGTATTTT
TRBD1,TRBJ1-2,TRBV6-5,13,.,CASNRQGGYGYTF,TGTGCCAGCAATAGACAGGGAGGCTATGGCTACACCTTC
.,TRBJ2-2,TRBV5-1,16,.,CASSPSRDKTVGELFF,TGCGCCAGCAGCCCGTCCCGGGACAAAACGGTCGGGGAGCTGTTTTTT
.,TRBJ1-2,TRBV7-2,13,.,CASSLAPGDGYTF,TGTGCCAGCAGCTTAGCGCCCGGGGATGGCTACACCTTC
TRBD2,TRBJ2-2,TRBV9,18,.,CASSVGTSGGGNTGELFF,TGTGCCAGCAGCGTAGGGACTAGCGGGGGCGGGAACACCGGGGAGCTGTTTTTT
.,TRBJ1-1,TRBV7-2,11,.,CASTRGSEAFF,TGTGCCAGCACAAGGGGTTCTGAAGCTTTCTTT
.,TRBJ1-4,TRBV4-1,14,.,CASSLGRVDEKLFF,TGCGCCAGCAGCCTCGGGAGGGTAGATGAAAAACTGTTTTTT
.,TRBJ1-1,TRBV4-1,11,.,CASRSGTEAFF,TGCGCCAGCAGGTCAGGGACTGAAGCTTTCTTT
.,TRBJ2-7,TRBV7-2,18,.,CASSSRRRGNRRSYEQYF,TGTGCCAGCAGCTCTAGGAGAAGGGGGAACCGTCGGTCCTACGAGCAGTACTTC
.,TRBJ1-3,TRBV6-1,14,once,CASSEPGAGNTIYF,TGTGCCAGCAGTGAACCAGGGGCTGGAAACACCATATATTTT